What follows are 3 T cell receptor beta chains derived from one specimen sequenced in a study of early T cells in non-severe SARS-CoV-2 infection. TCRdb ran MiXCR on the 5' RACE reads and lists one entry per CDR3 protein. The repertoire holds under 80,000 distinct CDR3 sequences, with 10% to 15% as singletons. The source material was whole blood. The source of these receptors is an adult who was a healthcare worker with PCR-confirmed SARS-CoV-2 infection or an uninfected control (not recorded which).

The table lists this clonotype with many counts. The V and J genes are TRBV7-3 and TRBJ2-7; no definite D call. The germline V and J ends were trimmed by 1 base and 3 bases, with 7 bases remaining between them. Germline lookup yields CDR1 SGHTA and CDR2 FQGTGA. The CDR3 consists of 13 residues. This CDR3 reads CASSLNMDYEQYF. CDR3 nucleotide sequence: TGTGCCAGCAGCTTAAACATGGACTACGAGCAGTACTTC.

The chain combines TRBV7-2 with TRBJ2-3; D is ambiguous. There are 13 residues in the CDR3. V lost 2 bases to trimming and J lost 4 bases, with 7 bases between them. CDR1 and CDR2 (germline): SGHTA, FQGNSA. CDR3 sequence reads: CASSLTWPDTQYF. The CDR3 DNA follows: TGTGCCAGCAGCTTAACGTGGCCAGATACGCAGTATTTT.

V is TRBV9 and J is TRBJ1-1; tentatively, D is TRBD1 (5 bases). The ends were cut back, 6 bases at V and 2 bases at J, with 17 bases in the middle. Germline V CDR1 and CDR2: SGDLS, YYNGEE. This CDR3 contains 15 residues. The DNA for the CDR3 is TGTGCCAGCACCGTCGAAGCAGGGAGCAACACTGAAGCTTTCTTT. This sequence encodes CASTVEAGSNTEAFF.